One and the same sample provided the 16 T cell receptor beta chains below, sequenced in a study of CD8 T cells in ankylosing spondylitis (TCRdb year 2017). Study-wide findings and limitations: Blood from ankylosing spondylitis patients appeared to be characterized by a TCR beta motif made up of 8 or 9 highly homologous amino acid variants.

Library generation was performed with 5' RACE. This sample was sequenced with an Illumina HiSeq 2500. TCRdb applied fastp at Q25 and MiXCR to the public reads, then kept only in-frame beta chains. Each entry is one CDR3 protein sequence, shown with its most common DNA and genes. The sample contains 100,000 or so distinct CDR3 sequences, 9% of them found a single time. The ten largest account for more than 30% of the sample. No antigens are known for them. Sample: blood, either unsorted or a sorted T cell fraction (not recorded which). These receptor sequences come from a male donor with ankylosing spondylitis.

The genes are TRBV5-1 and TRBJ1-2; D is unresolved. Germline CDR1 reads SGHRS; CDR2 reads YFSETQ. There are 13 residues in the CDR3. Trimming cost V 3 bases and J 1 base, with 7 bases left between them. CDR3 sequence reads: CASSSRLNYGYTF. The CDR3, as DNA: TGCGCCAGCAGCTCCAGGCTTAACTATGGCTACACCTTC.

This clonotype was seen repeatedly, ten times or more. This chain uses TRBV7-8 with TRBJ1-2; D is uncertain. This CDR3 contains 12 residues. Germline lookup yields CDR1 SGHVS and CDR2 FQNEAQ. Trimming stripped 4 bases from V and 4 bases from J, with 7 bases between. The CDR3 loop is CASSSKPYGYTF. CDR3 sequence (DNA): TGTGCCAGCAGCTCCAAACCCTATGGCTACACCTTC.

The chain employs TRBV10-3 and TRBJ2-5; D tentatively reads TRBD1 or TRBD2 (6 bases each). V lost 2 bases to trimming and J lost 2 bases, with 15 bases between them. This CDR3 spans 16 amino acids. CDR1 is ENHRY and CDR2 is SYGVKD in the germline V gene. The CDR3 sequence is CAISEGGHQTQETQYF. The CDR3, as DNA: TGTGCCATCAGTGAGGGGGGGCACCAAACTCAAGAGACCCAGTACTTC.

The V call is TRBV9, the J call TRBJ2-3, with unresolved D. This CDR3 spans 14 amino acids. V shed 0 bases and J shed 0 bases, with 5 bases lying between them. The germline V gene encodes CDR1 SGDLS and CDR2 YYNGEE. CDR3 in DNA: TGTGCCAGCAGCGTAGCGGGCAGCACAGATACGCAGTATTTT. It translates to CASSVAGSTDTQYF. Filled out from reference TRBV9 and TRBJ2-3, the complete variable domain reads DSGVTQTPKHLITATGQRVTLRCSPRSGDLSVYWYQQSLDQGLQFLIQYYNGEERAKGNILERFSAQQFPDLHSELNLSSLELGDSALYFCASSVAGSTDTQYFGPGTRLTVL.

This clonotype was seen a few times. J is TRBJ2-7 and V is TRBV6-5, with D tentatively TRBD2 (5 bases). The germline CDR1 and CDR2 sequences are MNHEY and SVGAGI. V dropped 2 bases and J dropped 7 bases, with 9 bases sitting between them. The CDR3 length is 12 residues. The CDR3 coding sequence is TGTGCCAGCAGTTACGATGGGAGAGAGCAGTACGTC. This sequence encodes CASSYDGREQYV.

The chain recombines TRBV11-2 with TRBJ1-1; no clear D gene. Germline assignment: CDR1 SGHAT and CDR2 FQNNGV. The V gene lost 8 bases and the J gene lost 0 bases, with 7 bases spanning the gap. The CDR3 is 12 amino acids. The CDR3 loop reads CASGGVNTEAFF. DNA for the CDR3: TGTGCCAGCGGCGGAGTGAACACTGAAGCTTTCTTT.

This clonotype was observed a handful of times. This chain uses TRBV7-8 with TRBJ2-1; D is possibly TRBD2 (6 bases). The CDR3 totals 14 residues. Trimming pared 5 bases from V and 9 bases from J, leaving 17 bases between. Looked up from germline, CDR1 is SGHVS and CDR2 is FQNEAQ. For the CDR3, the DNA is TGTGCCAGCAGCCCTTGGGTCGGGAGTCTTGAGCAGTTCTTC. Amino acid sequence: CASSPWVGSLEQFF. Full variable domain (rest looked up from reference TRBV7-8 and TRBJ2-1): GAGVSQSPRYKVAKRGQDVALRCDPISGHVSLFWYQQALGQGPEFLTYFQNEAQLDKSGLPSDRFFAERPEGSVSTLKIQRTQQEDSAVYLCASSPWVGSLEQFFGPGTRLTVL.

The chain joins TRBV12-3 or TRBV12-4 to TRBJ2-2; 7 bases map to TRBD2. Trimming removed 1 base from V and 7 bases from J; junction bases left unmatched: 6. The CDR3 runs to 15 residues. In DNA form, the CDR3 reads TGTGCCAGCAGTTTAGGTGGGAGGGCCATCGGGGAGCTGTTTTTT. This codes for CASSLGGRAIGELFF.

In its sample, this clonotype was seen a few times. The chain couples TRBV7-9 to TRBJ1-1, with D uncertain. Germline values: CDR1 SEHNR, CDR2 FQNEAQ (reference sequence). V was shortened by 2 bases and J by 8 bases, with 9 bases between the two germline ends. The CDR3 sequence is 12 residues long. The CDR3 DNA reads TGTGCCAGCAGCTTAAGGGCGGACGAAGCTTTCTTT. Translation: CASSLRADEAFF.

This clonotype was detected many times. CDR3 loop: CASSLVRGRDTQYF. CDR3 in DNA: TGTGCCAGCAGCTTAGTTAGGGGGCGAGATACGCAGTATTTT. The chain employs TRBV11-2 and TRBJ2-3, with 7 bases lining up with TRBD1. This CDR3 comprises 14 residues. V was clipped by 1 base and J by 5 bases; unmatched bases: 3. Per germline, CDR1 SGHAT and CDR2 FQNNGV. Drawing the rest from reference TRBV11-2 and TRBJ2-3, the complete variable domain is EAGVAQSPRYKIIEKRQSVAFWCNPISGHATLYWYQQILGQGPKLLIQFQNNGVVDDSQLPKDRFSAERLKGVDSTLKIQPAKLEDSAVYLCASSLVRGRDTQYFGPGTRLTVL.

This clonotype came up many times. J is TRBJ1-5 and V is TRBV12-3 or TRBV12-4, with a possible D match to TRBD1 (5 bases). This CDR3 region has 14 residues. The germline V and J ends were trimmed by 4 bases and 4 bases, with 11 bases remaining between them. In nucleotides, the CDR3 is TGTGCCAGCAGTTGGAGGGGACCTAATCAGCCCCAGCATTTT. It yields the protein CASSWRGPNQPQHF.

The chain employs TRBV7-9 and TRBJ2-3; the match to TRBD2 covers 10 bases. V shed 5 bases, J shed 0 bases, and the junction held 5 bases outside the gene matches. Germline CDR1 SEHNR, CDR2 FQNEAQ (reference sequence). CDR3 size: 16 residues. The CDR3 nucleotides are TGTGCCAGCAGCCGGACTAGCGGCCCTAGCACAGATACGCAGTATTTT. Its translation is CASSRTSGPSTDTQYF.

The table lists this clonotype with many counts. The chain links TRBV10-2 to TRBJ2-7; the D gene is possibly TRBD1 (6 bases). Germline loops: CDR1 WSHSY, CDR2 SAAADI. CDR3 length: 12 residues. Trimming shortened V by 6 bases and J by 3 bases, and 9 bases separated the two germline ends. This CDR3 is CASSETGYEQYV. The CDR3 nucleotides are TGCGCCAGCAGCGAGACAGGCTACGAGCAGTACGTC.

This clonotype was detected a few times. The chain is built from TRBV12-3 or TRBV12-4 and TRBJ2-2; D remains ambiguous. The CDR3 sequence is 11 residues long. V gave up 3 bases and J gave up 10 bases, with 6 bases separating them. The CDR3 loop is CASSFTLELFF. In nucleotides, the CDR3 is TGTGCCAGCAGTTTCACTTTGGAGCTGTTTTTT.

The V and J genes are TRBV6-1 and TRBJ2-7, with 8 nucleotides matching TRBD2. Germline V lookup: CDR1 MNHNS, CDR2 SASEGT. There are 14 residues in the CDR3. Trimming took 1 base from V and 3 from J; bases not matched to a gene: 2. The DNA for the CDR3 is TGTGCCAGCAGTGAAGTCACTAGCGGCTACGAGCAGTACGTC. It translates to CASSEVTSGYEQYV.

This clonotype has a count of ten or more. The V call is TRBV20-1, the J call TRBJ2-1, with a tentative D call TRBD2 (5 bases). Trimming left V 4 bases short and J 2 bases short, with 9 bases between. This CDR3 is 13 amino acids long. CDR1 DFQATT and CDR2 SNEGSKA come from the germline V gene (reference sequence). Written as DNA, the CDR3 is TGCAGTGCTAATAGCGAGCCCTACAATGAGCAGTTCTTC. Amino acid sequence: CSANSEPYNEQFF.